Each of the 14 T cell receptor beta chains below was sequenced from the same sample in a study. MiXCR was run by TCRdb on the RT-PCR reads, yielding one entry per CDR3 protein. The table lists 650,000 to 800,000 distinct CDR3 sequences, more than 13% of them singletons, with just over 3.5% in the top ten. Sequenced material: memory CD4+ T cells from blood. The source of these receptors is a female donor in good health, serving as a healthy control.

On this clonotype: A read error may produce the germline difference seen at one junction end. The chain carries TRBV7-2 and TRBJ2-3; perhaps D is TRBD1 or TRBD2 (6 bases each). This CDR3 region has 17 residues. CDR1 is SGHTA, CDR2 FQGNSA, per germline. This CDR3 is CASSLASGRGPTDMQYF. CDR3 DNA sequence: TGTGCCAGCAGCTTAGCGTCGGGACGGGGGCCCACAGATATGCAGTATTTT.

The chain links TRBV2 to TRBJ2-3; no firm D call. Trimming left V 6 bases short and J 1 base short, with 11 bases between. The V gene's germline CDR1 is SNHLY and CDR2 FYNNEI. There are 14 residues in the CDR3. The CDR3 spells CASSGQVRTDTQYF. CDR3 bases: TGTGCCAGCAGCGGCCAGGTCCGCACAGATACGCAGTATTTT.

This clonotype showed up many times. The CDR3 bases are TGTGCCAGCAGCTGGGGCCCGTCCTACAATGAGCAGTTCTTC. Residues: CASSWGPSYNEQFF. The rearrangement joins TRBV6-2 or TRBV6-3 to TRBJ2-1; tentative D call: TRBD1 (5 bases). The CDR3 length is 14 residues. Per germline, CDR1 MNHEY and CDR2 SVGEGT. Trimming left V 6 bases short and J 1 base short, with 10 bases between.

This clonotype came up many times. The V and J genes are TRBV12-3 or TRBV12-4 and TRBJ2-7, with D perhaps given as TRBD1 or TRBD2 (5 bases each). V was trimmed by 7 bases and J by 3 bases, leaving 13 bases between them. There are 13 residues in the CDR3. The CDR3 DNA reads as TGTGCCAGCATCGGGACCGACAGCTACGAGCAGTACTTC. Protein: CASIGTDSYEQYF.

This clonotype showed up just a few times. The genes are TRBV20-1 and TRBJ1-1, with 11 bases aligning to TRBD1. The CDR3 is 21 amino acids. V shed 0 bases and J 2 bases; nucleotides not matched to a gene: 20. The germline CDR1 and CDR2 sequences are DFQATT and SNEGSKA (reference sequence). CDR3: CSARDDFFGQGAAPANTEAFF. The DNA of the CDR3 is TGCAGTGCTAGAGATGATTTTTTTGGACAGGGGGCGGCCCCGGCAAACACTGAAGCTTTCTTT.

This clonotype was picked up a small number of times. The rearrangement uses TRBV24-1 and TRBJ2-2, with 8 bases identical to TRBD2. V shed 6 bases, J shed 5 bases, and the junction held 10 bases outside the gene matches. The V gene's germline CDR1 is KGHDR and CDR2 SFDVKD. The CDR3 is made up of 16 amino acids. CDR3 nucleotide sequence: TGTGCCACCAGTTCCAGCGGGGGTACCGGAACCGGGGAGCTGTTTTTT. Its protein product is CATSSSGGTGTGELFF.

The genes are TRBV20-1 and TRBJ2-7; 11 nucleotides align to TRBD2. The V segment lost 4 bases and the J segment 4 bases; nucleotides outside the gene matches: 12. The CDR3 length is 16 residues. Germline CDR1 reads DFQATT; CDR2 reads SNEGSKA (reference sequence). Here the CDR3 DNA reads TGCAGTGCTACCGGGACTAGCGGAAAAAATCGGTACGAGCAGTACTTC. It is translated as CSATGTSGKNRYEQYF.

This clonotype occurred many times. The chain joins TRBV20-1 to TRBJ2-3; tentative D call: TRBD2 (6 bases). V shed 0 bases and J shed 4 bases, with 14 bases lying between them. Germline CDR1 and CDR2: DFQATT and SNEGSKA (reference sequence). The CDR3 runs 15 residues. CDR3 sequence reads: CSARDQTSTPDTQYF. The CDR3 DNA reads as TGCAGTGCTAGAGATCAAACTAGCACCCCAGATACGCAGTATTTT.

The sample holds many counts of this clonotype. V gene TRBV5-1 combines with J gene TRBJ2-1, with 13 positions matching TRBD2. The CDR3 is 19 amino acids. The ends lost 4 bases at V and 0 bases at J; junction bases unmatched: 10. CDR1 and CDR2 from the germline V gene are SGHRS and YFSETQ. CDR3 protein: CASSTRLAGGANSYNEQFF. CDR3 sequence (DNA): TGCGCCAGCAGCACGAGACTAGCGGGAGGTGCTAACTCCTACAATGAGCAGTTCTTC.

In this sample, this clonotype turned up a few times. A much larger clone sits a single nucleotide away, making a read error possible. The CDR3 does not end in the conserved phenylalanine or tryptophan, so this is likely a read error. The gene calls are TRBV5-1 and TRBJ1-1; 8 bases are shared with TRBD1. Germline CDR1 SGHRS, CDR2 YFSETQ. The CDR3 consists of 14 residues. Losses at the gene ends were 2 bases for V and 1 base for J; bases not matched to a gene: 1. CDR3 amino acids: CASSFGTGNTEAFL. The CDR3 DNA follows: TGCGCCAGCAGCTTTGGGACAGGGAACACTGAAGCTTTCCTT.

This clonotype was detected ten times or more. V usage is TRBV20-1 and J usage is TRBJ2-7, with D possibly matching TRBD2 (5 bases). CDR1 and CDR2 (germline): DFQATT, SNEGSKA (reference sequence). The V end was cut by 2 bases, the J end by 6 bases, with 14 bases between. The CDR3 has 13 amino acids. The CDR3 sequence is CSARPASPGEQYF. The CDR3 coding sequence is TGCAGTGCTAGACCCGCTAGCCCGGGCGAGCAGTACTTC.

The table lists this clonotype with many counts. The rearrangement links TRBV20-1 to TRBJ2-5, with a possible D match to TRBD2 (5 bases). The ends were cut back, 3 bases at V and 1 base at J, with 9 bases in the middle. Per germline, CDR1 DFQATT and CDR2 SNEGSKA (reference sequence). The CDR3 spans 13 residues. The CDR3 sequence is CSASRGSQETQYF. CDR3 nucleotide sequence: TGCAGTGCTAGTCGAGGGTCCCAAGAGACCCAGTACTTC.

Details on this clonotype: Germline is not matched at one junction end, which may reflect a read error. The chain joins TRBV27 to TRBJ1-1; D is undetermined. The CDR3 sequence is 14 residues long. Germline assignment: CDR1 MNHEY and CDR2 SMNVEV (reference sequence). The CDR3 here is CVSSMGSLNTEAFF. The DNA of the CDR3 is TGTGTCAGCAGTATGGGGTCCTTGAACACTGAAGCTTTCTTT.

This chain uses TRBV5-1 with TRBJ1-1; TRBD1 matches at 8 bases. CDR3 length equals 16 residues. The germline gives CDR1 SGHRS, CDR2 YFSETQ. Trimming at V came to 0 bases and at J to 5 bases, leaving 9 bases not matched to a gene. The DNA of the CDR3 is TGCGCCAGCAGCTTGGATGGCAGGGGGCATGGAACTGAAGCTTTCTTT. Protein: CASSLDGRGHGTEAFF.